The 28 T cell receptor beta chains presented below share a single source sample, sequenced in a study of T-cell reconstitution after alpha-beta-depleted transplantation in children. Preparing the TCRbeta library involved the use of unique molecular identifiers. TCRdb independently ran MiXCR on the PCR reads; one entry per CDR3 protein. Of approximately 290,000 distinct CDR3 sequences in the sample, about 9.9% were seen once. The sequencing here drew on peripheral blood, taken 180 days after TCRalphabeta/CD19-depleted stem cell transplant. The source is a male patient between 2 and 15 years old who had a stem cell transplant for chronic granulomatous disease, so the T cells may come from the graft donor.

There are many counts of this clonotype. The V and J genes are TRBV7-3 and TRBJ2-1, with TRBD2 identical over 7 bases. This CDR3 spans 17 amino acids. CDR1 is SGHTA and CDR2 is FQGTGA in the germline V gene. The J segment lost 0 bases and the V segment lost 4 bases, leaving 9 bases of the junction unmatched. The CDR3 reads CASSSGPLAVSYNEQFF. The CDR3 coding sequence is TGTGCCAGCAGCTCCGGACCCCTAGCGGTCTCCTACAATGAGCAGTTCTTC. Full variable domain (rest looked up from reference TRBV7-3 and TRBJ2-1): GAGVSQTPSNKVTEKGKYVELRCDPISGHTALYWYRQSLGQGPEFLIYFQGTGAADDSGLPNDRFFAVRPEGSVSTLKIQRTERGDSAVYLCASSSGPLAVSYNEQFFGPGTRLTVL.

Ten or more counts support this clonotype. The V call is TRBV12-3 or TRBV12-4, the J call TRBJ2-7; 10 bases line up with TRBD1. CDR3 length: 18 residues. V lost 5 bases to trimming and J lost 1 base; unmatched junction nucleotides: 14. This chain's CDR3 is CASSPRHPGTGESYEQYF. As DNA, the CDR3 is TGTGCCAGCAGTCCTAGACACCCCGGGACAGGGGAATCCTACGAGCAGTACTTC.

As for this clonotype: A clone one base away is much larger, so this may be a read error. V usage is TRBV20-1 and J usage is TRBJ2-3; weak D call: TRBD2 (7 bases). The CDR3 is 15 amino acids. CDR1 is DFQATT and CDR2 is SNEGSKA in the germline V gene (reference sequence). The V end lost 6 bases, the J end lost 5 bases, and 21 bases lay between the germline ends. The CDR3, as DNA: TGCAGTGCCCCCCTCCGGGGGGCCCACGTAGATACGCAGTATTTT. Its protein product is CSAPLRGAHVDTQYF.

This clonotype was seen ten or more times. The genes are TRBV6-1 and TRBJ1-5, with unresolved D. The CDR3 has 16 residues. CDR1 MNHNS and CDR2 SASEGT come from the germline V gene. Trimming left V 2 bases short and J 3 bases short, with 14 bases between. CDR3 region: CASSEFGQDANQPQHF. The DNA of the CDR3 is TGTGCCAGCAGTGAATTCGGGCAGGACGCCAATCAGCCCCAGCATTTT.

The table lists this clonotype with many counts. The CDR3 nucleotides read TGTGCCAGCAGCTTAGCGCTAAGCACAAAGATTTACACCGGGGAGCTGTTTTTT. Its protein is CASSLALSTKIYTGELFF. The chain employs TRBV7-2 and TRBJ2-2; no definite D call. Trimming shortened V by 0 bases and J by 3 bases, and 17 bases separated the two germline ends. In germline, CDR1 is SGHTA, CDR2 FQGNSA. The length of the CDR3 is 18 residues.

A word on this clonotype: A much larger clonotype is one base distant, so this may be a read error. V is TRBV20-1 and J is TRBJ1-2; a weak D match, TRBD1 (5 bases). The length of the CDR3 is 12 residues. The V gene's germline CDR1 is DFQATT and CDR2 SNEGSKA (reference sequence). The CDR3 protein is CSPVVRAHGYTF. For the CDR3, the DNA is TGCTCCCCTGTGGTCAGGGCCCATGGCTACACCTTC.

This clonotype was counted many times. The CDR3, as DNA: TGTGCCAGCAGTACACAGGGGGCCCTGAACACCGGGGAGCTGTTTTTT. This translates into CASSTQGALNTGELFF. V and J are TRBV7-3 and TRBJ2-2, with TRBD1 matching 9 bases. Germline CDR1 SGHTA, CDR2 FQGTGA. This CDR3 comprises 16 residues. With V trimmed by 6 bases and J by 1 base, 6 bases remained unmatched.

This clonotype came up a few times. V and J are TRBV30 and TRBJ1-1; no firm D call. Germline lookup yields CDR1 GTSNPN and CDR2 SVGIG (reference sequence). The CDR3 covers 16 residues. The V and J ends lost 1 base and 1 base respectively, with 16 bases between them. Here the CDR3 reads CAWSEGIWETNTEAFF. CDR3 coding DNA: TGTGCCTGGAGTGAAGGAATTTGGGAGACGAACACTGAAGCTTTCTTT.

This clonotype was counted ten times or more. The rearrangement links TRBV29-1 to TRBJ1-1; maybe TRBD1 (5 bases). This CDR3 has 16 residues. Germline V gene data show CDR1 as SQVTM and CDR2 as ANQGSEA. CDR3 in amino acids: CGVQEKGPPLNTEAFF. CDR3 DNA: TGCGGGGTCCAGGAAAAGGGACCCCCACTGAACACTGAAGCTTTCTTT.

This clonotype was seen at least ten times. The chain carries TRBV20-1 and TRBJ1-1; 9 bases map to TRBD1. The CDR3 has 17 amino acids. The V segment lost 2 bases and the J segment 2 bases; nucleotides outside the gene matches: 12. CDR1 DFQATT and CDR2 SNEGSKA come from the germline V gene (reference sequence). The CDR3 spells CSARNSGTGTLNTEAFF. The CDR3 DNA follows: TGCAGTGCTAGAAATTCCGGGACAGGGACTTTAAACACTGAAGCTTTCTTT.

Concerning this clonotype: A read error may explain this, as a much larger clone is one base away. The chain employs TRBV20-1 and TRBJ1-4; D not resolved. Per germline, CDR1 DFQATT and CDR2 SNEGSKA (reference sequence). The CDR3 sequence is 12 residues long. CDR3 nucleotide sequence: TGCAGTCCTAGAGGTGTTTATGAAAAACTGTTTTTT. It translates to CSPRGVYEKLFF.

The table lists this clonotype with many counts. This chain joins TRBV29-1 and TRBJ1-2; 10 bases match TRBD1. Germline CDR1 and CDR2: SQVTM and ANQGSEA. This CDR3 has 13 amino acids. The V and J ends lost 3 bases and 2 bases, in that order; junction bases with no gene match: 0. CDR3 sequence (DNA): TGCAGCGTTGAGGGACAGGGGAACTATGGCTACACCTTC. Its protein is CSVEGQGNYGYTF. The full variable domain, its missing parts supplied by reference TRBV29-1 and TRBJ1-2, is SAVISQKPSRDICQRGTSLTIQCQVDSQVTMMFWYRQQPGQSLTLIATANQGSEATYESGFVIDKFPISRPNLTFSTLTVSNMSPEDSSIYLCSVEGQGNYGYTFGSGTRLTVV.

Many counts were recorded for this clonotype. The rearrangement joins TRBV24-1 to TRBJ2-1, with D perhaps matching TRBD1 (5 bases). The V and J ends lost 0 bases and 7 bases respectively, with 9 bases between them. CDR1 is KGHDR and CDR2 is SFDVKD in the germline V gene. The CDR3 spans 14 residues. CDR3 sequence reads: CATSDLGAENEQFF. CDR3 DNA sequence: TGTGCCACCAGTGATTTGGGGGCTGAAAATGAGCAGTTCTTC.

This clonotype was found many times. This chain uses TRBV20-1 with TRBJ2-5; TRBD2 matches at 8 bases. The CDR3 is 14 amino acids. J gave up 1 base and V 4 bases, and 5 bases lay outside the gene matches. Germline loops: CDR1 DFQATT, CDR2 SNEGSKA (reference sequence). For the CDR3, the DNA is TGCAGTGCTAAAGCGGGGGTGTTCCAAGAGACCCAGTACTTC. Protein sequence: CSAKAGVFQETQYF.

This clonotype was counted ten times or more. This sequence joins TRBV27 and TRBJ2-3; possible D gene TRBD2, 5 bases. Germline V gene lookup returns CDR1 MNHEY and CDR2 SMNVEV (reference sequence). The CDR3 sequence is 13 residues long. V dropped 8 bases and J dropped 1 base, with 10 bases sitting between them. The DNA for the CDR3 is TGTGCCAGCCGCTTCGGGGGCACAGATACGCAGTATTTT. Translated: CASRFGGTDTQYF.

Note on this clonotype: Being one base from a much bigger clone, this may be a read error. The chain has TRBV7-2 and TRBJ2-7; no clear D. CDR1 and CDR2 from the germline V gene are SGHTA and FQGNSA. The CDR3 has 15 residues. Trimming pared 5 bases from V and 0 bases from J, leaving 14 bases between. The CDR3 sequence: CASSQSGSPSYEQYF. The CDR3 region has the DNA TGTGCCAGCAGCCAATCGGGCTCTCCCTCCTACGAGCAGTACTTC.

This clonotype has at least ten counts. The rearrangement joins TRBV6-5 to TRBJ2-1, with D perhaps TRBD2 (6 bases). The V gene's germline CDR1 is MNHEY and CDR2 SVGAGI. The CDR3 consists of 14 residues. The V and J ends lost 3 bases and 3 bases respectively, with 9 bases between them. CDR3 nucleotide sequence: TGTGCCAGCAGTTATGGCGGGGACTACAATGAGCAGTTCTTC. This translates into CASSYGGDYNEQFF.

This clonotype was seen at least ten times. This sequence joins TRBV7-9 and TRBJ2-5; D might be TRBD2 (5 bases). Germline-derived CDR1 and CDR2 are SEHNR and FQNEAQ (reference sequence). This CDR3 has 14 residues. Trimming removed 5 bases from V and 11 bases from J, with 21 bases in between. CDR3 amino acids: CASSTPWEHPLQYF. Written as DNA, the CDR3 is TGTGCCAGCAGCACACCCTGGGAGCACCCCCTTCAGTACTTC.

This clonotype was picked up a small number of times. The J gene is TRBJ2-7, the V gene TRBV18; D is perhaps TRBD1 (6 bases). The CDR3 spans 20 residues. Trimming took 1 base from V and 1 from J, leaving 26 bases between them. Looked up from germline, CDR1 is KGHSH and CDR2 is LQKENI. CDR3 sequence: CASSPLVGGGLKYSSYEQYF. DNA for the CDR3: TGTGCCAGCTCACCACTCGTTGGGGGCGGGCTTAAATATTCTTCCTACGAGCAGTACTTC. Full variable domain (missing parts from reference TRBV18 and TRBJ2-7): NAGVMQNPRHLVRRRGQEARLRCSPMKGHSHVYWYRQLPEEGLKFMVYLQKENIIDESGMPKERFSAEFPKEGPSILRIQQVVRGDSAAYFCASSPLVGGGLKYSSYEQYFGPGTRLTVT.

This clonotype came up a few times. The chain has TRBV15 and TRBJ2-5; D is unclear. The CDR3 loop spans 13 amino acids. Germline CDR1 is LNHNV and CDR2 is YYDKDF (reference sequence). V was pared by 8 bases and J by 3 bases, with 13 bases between. This chain's CDR3 is CATDPVPEETQYF. The CDR3 DNA is TGTGCCACCGACCCTGTACCAGAAGAGACCCAGTACTTC.

This clonotype was seen repeatedly, ten times or more. V and J are TRBV27 and TRBJ1-2; D is unresolved. V lost 5 bases and J 8 bases, leaving 12 bases between the germline ends. There are 12 residues in the CDR3. Looked up from germline, CDR1 is MNHEY and CDR2 is SMNVEV (reference sequence). The CDR3 loop reads CASSPTGNGYTF. In nucleotides, the CDR3 is TGTGCCAGCAGTCCAACGGGGAACGGCTACACCTTC.

There are many counts of this clonotype. V and J are TRBV4-1 and TRBJ2-5; D gene unclear. The CDR3 is 13 residues long. Germline CDR1 and CDR2: MGHRA and YSYEKL. V dropped 1 base and J dropped 4 bases, with 7 bases sitting between them. This chain's CDR3 is CASSQGALETQYF. The CDR3 DNA is TGCGCCAGCAGCCAAGGAGCCTTAGAGACCCAGTACTTC.

This clonotype appeared a few times. CDR3 in amino acids: CSASTSGKETQYF. CDR3 coding DNA: TGCAGTGCAAGTACTAGCGGGAAAGAGACCCAGTACTTC. The chain combines TRBV20-1 with TRBJ2-5; 10 nucleotides match TRBD2. The length of the CDR3 is 13 residues. Germline assignment: CDR1 DFQATT and CDR2 SNEGSKA (reference sequence). The J segment lost 3 bases and the V segment lost 6 bases, leaving 4 bases of the junction unmatched.

This clonotype was seen at least ten times. The chain recombines TRBV12-3 or TRBV12-4 with TRBJ2-4; D is possibly TRBD2 (6 bases). V shed 6 bases and J shed 0 bases, with 15 bases lying between them. This CDR3 region has 16 residues. The CDR3, as DNA: TGTGCCAGCAGACCTTCGGGGGAGTTAGCCAAAAACATTCAGTACTTC. Amino acids: CASRPSGELAKNIQYF.

This clonotype was seen at least ten times. The rearrangement links TRBV20-1 to TRBJ2-5, with D possibly TRBD2 on 5 matching bases. Trimming pared 4 bases from V and 7 bases from J, leaving 19 bases between. This CDR3 is 14 amino acids long. Germline CDR1 DFQATT, CDR2 SNEGSKA (reference sequence). CDR3 in DNA: TGCAGTGCTACCTTCCCGGGAATGGTGGTGACCCAGTACTTC. Protein product: CSATFPGMVVTQYF.

This clonotype came up many times. V and J are TRBV12-3 or TRBV12-4 and TRBJ2-1, with TRBD2 identical over 7 bases. Trimming took 2 bases from V and 5 from J; bases not matched to a gene: 6. CDR3 size: 15 residues. CDR3 DNA sequence: TGTGCCAGCAGTTTAAAGCGGGGACCTAACAATGAGCAGTTCTTC. Protein sequence: CASSLKRGPNNEQFF.

This clonotype was detected many times. V usage is TRBV5-1 and J usage is TRBJ1-5, with TRBD1 matching over 9 bases. Losses at the gene ends were 0 bases for V and 4 bases for J; bases not matched to a gene: 2. The CDR3 spans 15 residues. Germline assignment: CDR1 SGHRS and CDR2 YFSETQ. The CDR3: CASSLGDRVNQPQHF. The CDR3 bases are TGCGCCAGCAGCTTGGGGGACAGGGTTAATCAGCCCCAGCATTTT. Combining the CDR3 with reference TRBV5-1 and TRBJ1-5 gives the whole variable domain KAGVTQTPRYLIKTRGQQVTLSCSPISGHRSVSWYQQTPGQGLQFLFEYFSETQRNKGNFPGRFSGRQFSNSRSEMNVSTLELGDSALYLCASSLGDRVNQPQHFGDGTRLSIL.

This clonotype was seen at least ten times. The chain combines TRBV7-2 with TRBJ1-1; D is uncertain. The V end was cut by 5 bases, the J end by 3 bases, with 10 bases between. The germline CDR1 and CDR2 sequences are SGHTA and FQGNSA. The CDR3 totals 13 residues. The DNA of the CDR3 is TGTGCCAGCAGCCGGAGGGTCGACACTGAAGCTTTCTTT. This sequence encodes CASSRRVDTEAFF.